This note documents a single TCR beta chain sequence. The CDR3 is 14 residues long. CDR1 and CDR2 from the germline V gene are LGHNA and YNFKEQ. V lost 8 bases, J lost 6 bases, and 18 bases lay in between. TCRdb's copy holds only in-frame clones and misses some; the assay was immunoSEQ multiplex PCR. The data show some 380,000 clones, roughly 89% seen once. This specimen comes from a study of blood T cell repertoires in COVID-19. This chain uses TRBV4-2 with TRBJ2-3, with D possibly TRBD2 on 6 matching bases. Source material: peripheral blood. The receptor's source is a man younger than 30 with active or convalescent COVID-19. Here the CDR3 DNA reads TGTGCCAGCCGCAGTGGAATGGGACTGGATACGCAGTATTTT. Translating it yields CASRSGMGLDTQYF.